This T cell receptor (beta chain) was sequenced during a study of shared clonotypes between healthy human individuals. With regard to this clone: No antigen is known for it.

This table comes from immunoSEQ multiplex PCR, and its TCRdb copy is limited to in-frame clones, with some not included. The sample holds 600,000 or so clones, 95% to 98% seen once. Study results and caveats: The expectation was that sequencing depth would affect clonotype sharing among donors.

CD45RO-negative CD8 cells positively selected for CCR7 made up the naive population, which excluded terminally differentiated effector memory CD45RA+ cells. Specimen: naive CD8+ T cells sorted from blood. The clonotype originates from a man in his thirties or forties in good health.

As DNA, the CDR3 is TGTGCCAGCAGCTCATCTAGCGGGAGTGGCACCGAGCAGTACTTC. Its translation: CASSSSSGSGTEQYF. The V call is TRBV7-6, the J call TRBJ2-7, with 10 bases that match TRBD2. Germline V gene sequence: CDR1 SGHVS, CDR2 FNYEAQ. The junction had 9 bases not matched to a gene; V was cut back by 4 bases and J by 6 bases. The CDR3 is made up of 15 amino acids.